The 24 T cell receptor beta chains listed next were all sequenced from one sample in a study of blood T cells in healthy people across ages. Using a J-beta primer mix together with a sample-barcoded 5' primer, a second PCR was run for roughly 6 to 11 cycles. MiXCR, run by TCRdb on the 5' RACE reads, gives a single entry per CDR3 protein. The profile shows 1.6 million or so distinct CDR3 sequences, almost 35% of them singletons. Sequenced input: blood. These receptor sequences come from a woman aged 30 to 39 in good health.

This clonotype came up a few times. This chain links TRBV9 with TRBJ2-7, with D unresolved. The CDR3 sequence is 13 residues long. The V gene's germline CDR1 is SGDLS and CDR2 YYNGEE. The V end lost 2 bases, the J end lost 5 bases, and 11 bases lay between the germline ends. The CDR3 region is CASSVGLVNEQYF. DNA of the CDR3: TGTGCCAGCAGCGTCGGTCTAGTCAACGAGCAGTACTTC.

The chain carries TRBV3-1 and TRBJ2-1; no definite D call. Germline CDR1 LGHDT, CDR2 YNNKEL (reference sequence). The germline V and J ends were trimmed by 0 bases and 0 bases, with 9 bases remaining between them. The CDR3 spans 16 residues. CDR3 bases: TGTGCCAGCAGCCAAGAATCTAGATTCTCCTACAATGAGCAGTTCTTC. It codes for CASSQESRFSYNEQFF.

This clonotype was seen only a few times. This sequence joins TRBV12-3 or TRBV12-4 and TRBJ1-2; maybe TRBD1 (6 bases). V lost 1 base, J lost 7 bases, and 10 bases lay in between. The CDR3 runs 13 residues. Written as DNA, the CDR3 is TGTGCCAGCAGTTTAGAGTACAGGGCTGGCTACACCTTC. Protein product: CASSLEYRAGYTF.

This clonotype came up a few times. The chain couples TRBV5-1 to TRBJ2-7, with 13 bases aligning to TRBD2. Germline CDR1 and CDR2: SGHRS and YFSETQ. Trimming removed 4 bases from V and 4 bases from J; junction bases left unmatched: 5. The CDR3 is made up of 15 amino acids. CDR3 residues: CASSGGLAGKYEQYF. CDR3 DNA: TGCGCCAGCAGCGGGGGACTAGCGGGAAAGTACGAGCAGTACTTC.

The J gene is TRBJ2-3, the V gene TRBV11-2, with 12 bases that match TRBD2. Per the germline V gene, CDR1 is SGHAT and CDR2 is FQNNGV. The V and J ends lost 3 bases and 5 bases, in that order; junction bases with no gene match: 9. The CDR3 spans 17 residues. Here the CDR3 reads CASSFALAGGPGDTQYF. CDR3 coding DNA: TGTGCCAGCAGCTTCGCCCTAGCGGGGGGGCCAGGAGATACGCAGTATTTT.

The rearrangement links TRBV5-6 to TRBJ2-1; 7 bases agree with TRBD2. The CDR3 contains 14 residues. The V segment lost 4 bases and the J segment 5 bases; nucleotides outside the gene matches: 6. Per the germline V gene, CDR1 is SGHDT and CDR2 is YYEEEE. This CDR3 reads CASSRLAVHNEQFF. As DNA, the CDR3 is TGTGCCAGCAGCCGCCTAGCGGTGCACAATGAGCAGTTCTTC.

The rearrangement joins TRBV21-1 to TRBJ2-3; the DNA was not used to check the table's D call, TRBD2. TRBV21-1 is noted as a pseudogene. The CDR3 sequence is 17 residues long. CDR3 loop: CASAAPAQAGCTDTRYF. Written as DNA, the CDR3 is TGTGCCAGCGCAGCTCCCGCCCAGGCAGGATGCACAGATACGCGGTATTTT.

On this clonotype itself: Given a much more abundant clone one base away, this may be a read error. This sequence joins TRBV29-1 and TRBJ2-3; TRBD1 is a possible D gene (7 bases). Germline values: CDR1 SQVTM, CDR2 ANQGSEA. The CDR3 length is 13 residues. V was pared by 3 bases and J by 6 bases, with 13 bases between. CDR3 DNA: TGCAGCGTTGACCAGGGGGGCCGCGATACGCAGTATTTT. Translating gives CSVDQGGRDTQYF.

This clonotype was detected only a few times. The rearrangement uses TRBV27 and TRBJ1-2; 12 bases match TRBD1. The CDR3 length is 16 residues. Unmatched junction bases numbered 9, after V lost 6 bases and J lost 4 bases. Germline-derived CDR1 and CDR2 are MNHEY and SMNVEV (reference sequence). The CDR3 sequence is CASRTGQGAFFYGYTF. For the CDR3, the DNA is TGTGCCAGCAGGACGGGACAGGGGGCTTTTTTCTATGGCTACACCTTC.

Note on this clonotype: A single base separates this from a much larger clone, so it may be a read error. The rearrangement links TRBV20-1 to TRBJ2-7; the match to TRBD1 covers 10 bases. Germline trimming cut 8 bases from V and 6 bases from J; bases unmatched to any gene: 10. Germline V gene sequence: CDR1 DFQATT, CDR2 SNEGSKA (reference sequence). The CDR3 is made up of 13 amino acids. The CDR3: CSTRKDRGCEQYF. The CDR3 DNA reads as TGCAGTACTCGGAAGGACAGGGGGTGCGAGCAGTACTTC.

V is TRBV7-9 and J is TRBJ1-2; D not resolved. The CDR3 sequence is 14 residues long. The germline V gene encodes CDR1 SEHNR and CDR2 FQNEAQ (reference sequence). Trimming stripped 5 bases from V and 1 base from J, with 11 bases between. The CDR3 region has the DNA TGTGCCAGCAGCCATCCCGGGGATAACTATGGCTACACCTTC. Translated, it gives CASSHPGDNYGYTF.

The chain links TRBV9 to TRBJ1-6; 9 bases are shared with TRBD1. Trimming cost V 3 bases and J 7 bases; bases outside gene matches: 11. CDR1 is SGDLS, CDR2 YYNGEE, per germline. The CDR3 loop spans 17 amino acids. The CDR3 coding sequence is TGTGCCAGCAGCGAGGGGGCCGGGACAGGGTCCAATTCACCCCTCCACTTT. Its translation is CASSEGAGTGSNSPLHF.

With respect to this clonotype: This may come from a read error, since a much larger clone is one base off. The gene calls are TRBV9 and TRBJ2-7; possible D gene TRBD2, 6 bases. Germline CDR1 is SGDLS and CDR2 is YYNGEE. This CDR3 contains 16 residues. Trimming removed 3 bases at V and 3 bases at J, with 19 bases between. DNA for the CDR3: TGTGCCAGCAGCGCCCGATCGACGGGGCGGGACTACGAGCAGTACTTC. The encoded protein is CASSARSTGRDYEQYF.

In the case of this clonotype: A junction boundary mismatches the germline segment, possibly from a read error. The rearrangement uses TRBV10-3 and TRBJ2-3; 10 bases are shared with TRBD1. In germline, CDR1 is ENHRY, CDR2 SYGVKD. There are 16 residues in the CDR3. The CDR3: CTISEFGQGGTDTRYF. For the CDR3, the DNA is TGTACCATCAGTGAGTTTGGACAGGGGGGGACAGATACGCGGTATTTT.

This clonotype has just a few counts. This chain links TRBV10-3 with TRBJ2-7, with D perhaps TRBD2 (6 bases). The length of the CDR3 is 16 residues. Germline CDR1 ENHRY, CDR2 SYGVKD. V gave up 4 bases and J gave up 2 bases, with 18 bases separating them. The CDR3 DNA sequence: TGTGCCATCAGTGGCAGGACGGAGGGTGACCCCTACGAGCAGTACTTC. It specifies CAISGRTEGDPYEQYF.

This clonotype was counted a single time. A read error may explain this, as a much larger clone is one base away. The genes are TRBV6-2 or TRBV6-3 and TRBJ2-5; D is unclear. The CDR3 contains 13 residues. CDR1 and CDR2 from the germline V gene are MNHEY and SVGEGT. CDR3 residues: CAGSIRRQETQYF. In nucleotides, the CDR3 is TGTGCCGGCAGCATCAGACGACAAGAGACCCAGTACTTC.

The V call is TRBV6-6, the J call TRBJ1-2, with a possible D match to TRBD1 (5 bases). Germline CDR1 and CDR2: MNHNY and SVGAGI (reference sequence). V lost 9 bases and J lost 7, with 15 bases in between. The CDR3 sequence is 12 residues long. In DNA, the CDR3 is TGTGCCAGTTGGGGGGGTTTCATTGGCTACACCTTC. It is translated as CASWGGFIGYTF.

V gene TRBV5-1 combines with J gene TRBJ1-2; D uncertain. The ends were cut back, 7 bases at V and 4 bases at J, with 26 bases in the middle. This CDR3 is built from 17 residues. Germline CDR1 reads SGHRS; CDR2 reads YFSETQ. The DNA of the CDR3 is TGCGCCAGCGGTGGGTTAGAGCCAGCCTCATTAGGCTATGGCTACACCTTC. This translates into CASGGLEPASLGYGYTF.

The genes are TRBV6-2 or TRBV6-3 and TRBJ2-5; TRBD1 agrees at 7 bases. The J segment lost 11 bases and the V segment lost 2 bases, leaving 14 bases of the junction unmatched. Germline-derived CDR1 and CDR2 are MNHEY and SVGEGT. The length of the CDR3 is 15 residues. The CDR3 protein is CASSYHAIGGNEQYF. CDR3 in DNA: TGTGCCAGCAGTTACCACGCAATAGGGGGCAATGAGCAGTACTTC.

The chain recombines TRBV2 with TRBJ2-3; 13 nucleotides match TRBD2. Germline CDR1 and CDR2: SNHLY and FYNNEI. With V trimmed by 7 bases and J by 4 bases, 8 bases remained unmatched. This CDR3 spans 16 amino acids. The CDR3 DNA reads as TGTGCCAGCAATGGACTAGCGGGAGTTGAAGCAGATACGCAGTATTTT. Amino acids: CASNGLAGVEADTQYF.

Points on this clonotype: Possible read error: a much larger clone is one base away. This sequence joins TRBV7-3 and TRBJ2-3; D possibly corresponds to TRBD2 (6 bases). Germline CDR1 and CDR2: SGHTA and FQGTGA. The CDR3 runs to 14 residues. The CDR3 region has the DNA TGTGCCAGCAGCTCCCGGGGGAGCACAAATACGCAGTATTTT. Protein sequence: CASSSRGSTNTQYF. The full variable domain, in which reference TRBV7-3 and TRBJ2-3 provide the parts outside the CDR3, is GAGVSQTPSNKVTEKGKYVELRCDPISGHTALYWYRQSLGQGPEFLIYFQGTGAADDSGLPNDRFFAVRPEGSVSTLKIQRTERGDSAVYLCASSSRGSTNTQYFGPGTRLTVL.

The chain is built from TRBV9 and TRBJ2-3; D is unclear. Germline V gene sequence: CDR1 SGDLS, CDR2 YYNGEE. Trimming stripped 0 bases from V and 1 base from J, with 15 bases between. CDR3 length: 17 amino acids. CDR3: CASSVGRTRRGTDTQYF. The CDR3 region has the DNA TGTGCCAGCAGCGTAGGACGGACCAGAAGGGGCACAGATACGCAGTATTTT. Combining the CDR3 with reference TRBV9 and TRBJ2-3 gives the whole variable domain DSGVTQTPKHLITATGQRVTLRCSPRSGDLSVYWYQQSLDQGLQFLIQYYNGEERAKGNILERFSAQQFPDLHSELNLSSLELGDSALYFCASSVGRTRRGTDTQYFGPGTRLTVL.

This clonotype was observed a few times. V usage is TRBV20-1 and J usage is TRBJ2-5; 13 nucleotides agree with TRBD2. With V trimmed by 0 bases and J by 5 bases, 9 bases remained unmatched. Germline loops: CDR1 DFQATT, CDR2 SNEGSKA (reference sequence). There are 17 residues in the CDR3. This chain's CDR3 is CSARDSTGTSGVETQYF. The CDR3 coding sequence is TGCAGTGCTAGAGATTCCACCGGGACTAGCGGGGTTGAGACCCAGTACTTC.

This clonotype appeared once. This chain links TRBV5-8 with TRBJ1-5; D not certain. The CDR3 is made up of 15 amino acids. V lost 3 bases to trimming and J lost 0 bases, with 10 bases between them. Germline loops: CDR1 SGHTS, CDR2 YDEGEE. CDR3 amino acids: CASSWEKVSNQPQHF. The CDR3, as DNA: TGTGCCAGCAGCTGGGAGAAGGTTAGCAATCAGCCCCAGCATTTT.